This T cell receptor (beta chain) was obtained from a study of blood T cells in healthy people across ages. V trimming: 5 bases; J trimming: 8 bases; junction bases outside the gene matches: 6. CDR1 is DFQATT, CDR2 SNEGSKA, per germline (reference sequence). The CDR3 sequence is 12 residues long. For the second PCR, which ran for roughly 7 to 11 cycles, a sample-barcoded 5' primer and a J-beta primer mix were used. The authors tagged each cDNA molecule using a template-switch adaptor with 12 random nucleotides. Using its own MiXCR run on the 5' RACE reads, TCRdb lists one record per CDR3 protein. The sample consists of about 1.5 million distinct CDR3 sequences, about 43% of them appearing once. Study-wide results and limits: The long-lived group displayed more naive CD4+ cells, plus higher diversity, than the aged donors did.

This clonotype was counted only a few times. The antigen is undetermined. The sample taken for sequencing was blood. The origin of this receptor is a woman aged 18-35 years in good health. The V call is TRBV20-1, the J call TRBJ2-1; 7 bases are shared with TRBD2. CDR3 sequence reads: CSAPDGGDEQFF. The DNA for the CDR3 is TGCAGTGCTCCCGATGGGGGGGATGAGCAGTTCTTC.